One and the same sample provided the 2 T cell receptor beta chains below, sequenced in a study of T cell changes during pregnancy in multiple sclerosis. TCRdb keeps only in-frame clones here, not all; method: immunoSEQ multiplex PCR. The data show about 110,000 clones, roughly 92% seen once. The source was peripheral blood, collected after pregnancy. All receptors come from a female donor with multiple sclerosis, enrolled in a pregnancy study.

This rearrangement joins TRBV19 to TRBJ1-1; 9 nucleotides agree with TRBD1. The CDR3 spans 15 residues. With V trimmed by 3 bases and J by 4 bases, 6 bases remained unmatched. The germline V gene encodes CDR1 LNHDA and CDR2 SQIVND (reference sequence). CDR3 sequence: CASSITGGAGTEAFF. CDR3 DNA: TGTGCCAGTAGTATTACAGGGGGCGCGGGCACTGAAGCTTTCTTT.

The chain links TRBV7-9 to TRBJ2-2; 7 bases fit TRBD1. Germline V gene lookup returns CDR1 SEHNR and CDR2 FQNEAQ (reference sequence). This CDR3 comprises 17 residues. V shed 0 bases and J 3 bases; nucleotides not matched to a gene: 7. Written as DNA, the CDR3 is TGTGCCAGCAGCTTAGCGCTGCGGCAGGGGGACACCGGGGAGCTGTTTTTT. This encodes CASSLALRQGDTGELFF. Full variable domain (rest looked up from reference TRBV7-9 and TRBJ2-2): DTGVSQNPRHKITKRGQNVTFRCDPISEHNRLYWYRQTLGQGPEFLTYFQNEAQLEKSRLLSDRFSAERPKGSFSTLEIQRTEQGDSAMYLCASSLALRQGDTGELFFGEGSRLTVL.